A selection of T cell receptor beta chains follows, all from one sample in a study of shared clonotypes between healthy human individuals. Generated by immunoSEQ multiplex PCR, the TCRdb table keeps only in-frame clones and is missing some. The sample contains roughly 1,100,000 clones, 60% to 80% of which appear only once. Source material: memory CD4+ T cells sorted from blood. These TCRs come from a man aged 18 to 29 in good health. The CDR3 runs from the conserved cysteine through the conserved F or W. Each record gives: CDR3 protein, CDR3 DNA, J gene, V gene, clone size, D gene. A D gene is named only where the DNA matches it firmly. Size is stated for part of the rows, as once, few or many counts, or as a class when the clone is expanded.

CDR3aa: CASRISRGQETQYF
CDR3nt: TGTGCCAGCAGAATCTCCAGGGGGCAAGAGACCCAGTACTTC
j_gene: TRBJ2-5
v_gene: TRBV6-5
abundance: NA
d_gene: TRBD1

CDR3aa: CASSPRGLAGAGSGELFF
CDR3nt: TGCGCCAGCAGCCCCCGGGGGCTAGCGGGAGCCGGGAGCGGGGAGCTGTTTTTT
j_gene: TRBJ2-2
v_gene: TRBV5-1
abundance: NA
d_gene: TRBD2

CDR3aa: CASSVEAGSNYEQYF
CDR3nt: TGTGCCAGCAGCGTAGAAGCGGGATCCAACTACGAGCAGTACTTC
j_gene: TRBJ2-7
v_gene: TRBV9
abundance: NA
d_gene: TRBD2

CDR3aa: CASSARPSTDTQYF
CDR3nt: TGTGCCAGCAGCGCTCGACCTAGCACAGATACGCAGTATTTT
j_gene: TRBJ2-3
v_gene: TRBV9
abundance: NA
d_gene: NA

CDR3aa: CASSLAGLAGGRETQYF
CDR3nt: TGCGCCAGCAGCTTGGCCGGGCTAGCGGGGGGGCGAGAGACCCAGTACTTC
j_gene: TRBJ2-5
v_gene: TRBV5-1
abundance: NA
d_gene: TRBD2

CDR3aa: CASSISGIGSGNGHF
CDR3nt: TGTGCCAGTAGTATATCAGGGATTGGTTCGGGAAACGGGCATTTT
j_gene: TRBJ1-5
v_gene: TRBV19
abundance: NA
d_gene: NA

CDR3aa: CASSSILGHEQFF
CDR3nt: TGTGCCAGCAGCTCCATTTTGGGCCATGAGCAGTTCTTC
j_gene: TRBJ2-1
v_gene: TRBV11-2
abundance: NA
d_gene: NA

CDR3aa: CASRIRGFNEKLFF
CDR3nt: TGTGCCAGCAGGATAAGGGGCTTTAATGAAAAACTGTTTTTT
j_gene: TRBJ1-4
v_gene: TRBV6-6
abundance: NA
d_gene: NA

CDR3aa: CASSRGTGSFLDNTIYF
CDR3nt: TGTGCCAGCAGCCGGGGGACAGGATCATTCCTGGATAACACCATATATTTT
j_gene: TRBJ1-3
v_gene: TRBV7-9
abundance: NA
d_gene: TRBD1

CDR3aa: CASRRGQGNEQFF
CDR3nt: TGTGCCAGCAGACGTGGACAGGGCAATGAGCAGTTCTTC
j_gene: TRBJ2-1
v_gene: TRBV7-9
abundance: NA
d_gene: TRBD1

CDR3aa: CASSLAGGEQETQYF
CDR3nt: TGTGCCAGCAGCCTAGCGGGGGGGGAACAAGAGACCCAGTACTTC
j_gene: TRBJ2-5
v_gene: TRBV4-2
abundance: few
d_gene: TRBD2

CDR3aa: CASSSRTGPHTDTQYF
CDR3nt: TGTGCCAGCAGTTCTCGGACAGGTCCCCACACAGATACGCAGTATTTT
j_gene: TRBJ2-3
v_gene: TRBV5-4
abundance: NA
d_gene: TRBD1

CDR3aa: CAWIANSGNTIYF
CDR3nt: TGTGCCTGGATAGCAAACTCTGGAAACACCATATATTTT
j_gene: TRBJ1-3
v_gene: TRBV30
abundance: once
d_gene: NA

CDR3aa: CASSEPTYEQYF
CDR3nt: TGTGCCAGCAGTGAACCCACCTACGAGCAGTACTTC
j_gene: TRBJ2-7
v_gene: TRBV6-1
abundance: NA
d_gene: NA

CDR3aa: CASSYLGTGSVEQYF
CDR3nt: TGTGCCAGCAGTTACCTCGGGACAGGGTCCGTCGAGCAGTACTTC
j_gene: TRBJ2-7
v_gene: TRBV6-5
abundance: once
d_gene: TRBD1

CDR3aa: CASSQNRGSETQYF
CDR3nt: TGTGCCAGCAGTCAAAACAGGGGATCCGAGACCCAGTACTTC
j_gene: TRBJ2-5
v_gene: TRBV6-6
abundance: NA
d_gene: TRBD1

CDR3aa: CASSYSVGGELFF
CDR3nt: TGTGCCAGCAGTTACTCGGTCGGCGGGGAGCTGTTTTTT
j_gene: TRBJ2-2
v_gene: TRBV6-5
abundance: NA
d_gene: NA

CDR3aa: CASSYSPQSGNTIYF
CDR3nt: TGTGCCAGCAGTTACTCGCCGCAGTCTGGAAACACCATATATTTT
j_gene: TRBJ1-3
v_gene: TRBV6-6
abundance: NA
d_gene: NA

CDR3aa: CASSVDNYGYTF
CDR3nt: TGTGCCAGCAGCGTTGATAACTATGGCTACACCTTC
j_gene: TRBJ1-2
v_gene: TRBV9
abundance: few
d_gene: NA

CDR3aa: CASRPTATGELFF
CDR3nt: TGTGCCAGCAGACCTACAGCAACCGGGGAGCTGTTTTTT
j_gene: TRBJ2-2
v_gene: TRBV11-2
abundance: NA
d_gene: NA

CDR3aa: CASSLLADRETQYF
CDR3nt: TGTGCCAGCAGCTTATTAGCGGACCGAGAGACCCAGTACTTC
j_gene: TRBJ2-5
v_gene: TRBV7-2
abundance: NA
d_gene: NA

CDR3aa: CASTTPPGGTGELFF
CDR3nt: TGTGCCAGCACCACCCCCCCGGGCGGCACCGGGGAGCTGTTTTTT
j_gene: TRBJ2-2
v_gene: TRBV6-5
abundance: NA
d_gene: NA

CDR3aa: CASSYSHRAYNEQFF
CDR3nt: TGTGCCAGCAGTTACTCACACAGGGCGTACAATGAGCAGTTCTTC
j_gene: TRBJ2-1
v_gene: TRBV6-6
abundance: NA
d_gene: NA

CDR3aa: CASGDDQPQHF
CDR3nt: TGTGCCAGCGGGGATGATCAGCCCCAGCATTTT
j_gene: TRBJ1-5
v_gene: TRBV6-1
abundance: NA
d_gene: NA

CDR3aa: CASSSASGSSTDTQYF
CDR3nt: TGTGCCAGCAGCTCGGCGTCAGGATCTTCTACAGATACGCAGTATTTT
j_gene: TRBJ2-3
v_gene: TRBV5-6
abundance: once
d_gene: NA

CDR3aa: CASRSYGFEETQYF
CDR3nt: TGTGCCAGCAGGTCCTATGGGTTTGAAGAGACCCAGTACTTC
j_gene: TRBJ2-5
v_gene: TRBV5-8
abundance: NA
d_gene: NA

CDR3aa: CASSPPSSQSQGSPKNIQYF
CDR3nt: TGTGCCAGCAGTCCCCCCTCTTCCCAAAGTCAGGGGTCACCCAAAAACATTCAGTACTTC
j_gene: TRBJ2-4
v_gene: TRBV28
abundance: few
d_gene: NA

CDR3aa: CASSVTRGSYEQYF
CDR3nt: TGTGCCAGCAGTGTCACACGGGGGTCCTACGAGCAGTACTTC
j_gene: TRBJ2-7
v_gene: TRBV2
abundance: NA
d_gene: NA

CDR3aa: CASMGPYRTSFYEQYF
CDR3nt: TGTGCCAGCATGGGGCCGTACCGGACTAGTTTCTACGAGCAGTACTTC
j_gene: TRBJ2-7
v_gene: TRBV6-4
abundance: NA
d_gene: TRBD2

CDR3aa: CASSVTVLNSPLHF
CDR3nt: TGTGCCAGCAGTGTGACAGTCCTTAATTCACCCCTCCACTTT
j_gene: TRBJ1-6
v_gene: TRBV6-6
abundance: NA
d_gene: NA

CDR3aa: CASRPVSSYEQYF
CDR3nt: TGTGCCAGCAGGCCGGTAAGCTCCTACGAGCAGTACTTC
j_gene: TRBJ2-7
v_gene: TRBV6-1
abundance: once
d_gene: NA

CDR3aa: CASSLLQGSTNYGYTF
CDR3nt: TGTGCCAGCAGCCTTCTTCAGGGGTCTACTAACTATGGCTACACCTTC
j_gene: TRBJ1-2
v_gene: TRBV7-9
abundance: NA
d_gene: NA

CDR3aa: CASIPEWVTTYEQYF
CDR3nt: TGTGCCAGCATCCCCGAGTGGGTAACTACCTACGAGCAGTACTTC
j_gene: TRBJ2-7
v_gene: TRBV6-1
abundance: NA
d_gene: NA

CDR3aa: CASSWRTTNEQFF
CDR3nt: TGTGCCAGCAGCTGGCGGACTACTAATGAGCAGTTCTTC
j_gene: TRBJ2-1
v_gene: TRBV7-2
abundance: NA
d_gene: NA

CDR3aa: CASSLSFEQYF
CDR3nt: TGTGCCAGCAGCCTAAGTTTCGAGCAGTACTTC
j_gene: TRBJ2-7
v_gene: TRBV7-2
abundance: NA
d_gene: NA

CDR3aa: CATSRGSLAKNIQYF
CDR3nt: TGTGCCACCAGCAGAGGTAGCCTAGCCAAAAACATTCAGTACTTC
j_gene: TRBJ2-4
v_gene: TRBV15
abundance: NA
d_gene: NA

CDR3aa: CASSQRQLNTEAFF
CDR3nt: TGTGCCAGCAGCCAAAGACAGCTGAACACTGAAGCTTTCTTT
j_gene: TRBJ1-1
v_gene: TRBV7-2
abundance: few
d_gene: NA

CDR3aa: CASRIRGVGEKLFF
CDR3nt: TGTGCCAGTAGGATACGGGGTGTTGGAGAAAAACTGTTTTTT
j_gene: TRBJ1-4
v_gene: TRBV19
abundance: NA
d_gene: NA

CDR3aa: CASSLLAGLNEQFF
CDR3nt: TGTGCCAGCAGCTTATTAGCGGGGTTAAATGAGCAGTTCTTC
j_gene: TRBJ2-1
v_gene: TRBV7-2
abundance: NA
d_gene: TRBD2

CDR3aa: CASSPRTGVNQETQYF
CDR3nt: TGTGCCAGCAGCCCGCGGACAGGGGTTAATCAAGAGACCCAGTACTTC
j_gene: TRBJ2-5
v_gene: TRBV5-5
abundance: NA
d_gene: TRBD1

CDR3aa: CASSPNPGGSTGELFF
CDR3nt: TGCGCCAGCAGCCCAAATCCGGGGGGATCCACCGGGGAGCTGTTTTTT
j_gene: TRBJ2-2
v_gene: TRBV5-1
abundance: NA
d_gene: TRBD2

CDR3aa: CASMPVGPAYEQYF
CDR3nt: TGTGCCAGCATGCCCGTGGGTCCGGCCTACGAGCAGTACTTC
j_gene: TRBJ2-7
v_gene: TRBV2
abundance: NA
d_gene: NA

CDR3aa: CASSQDRGNTIYF
CDR3nt: TGTGCCAGCAGCCAGGACAGGGGAAACACCATATATTTT
j_gene: TRBJ1-3
v_gene: TRBV5-6
abundance: NA
d_gene: TRBD1

CDR3aa: CASSQAGGGATQYF
CDR3nt: TGCGCCAGCAGCCAGGCCGGGGGCGGGGCGACCCAGTACTTC
j_gene: TRBJ2-5
v_gene: TRBV4-1
abundance: NA
d_gene: NA

CDR3aa: CASSPPGTGDTQYF
CDR3nt: TGTGCCAGCTCACCACCCGGGACCGGGGATACGCAGTATTTT
j_gene: TRBJ2-3
v_gene: TRBV18
abundance: NA
d_gene: NA

CDR3aa: CASSLIFSGSGGTDTQYF
CDR3nt: TGCGCCAGCAGCTTGATATTTAGCGGGAGCGGGGGCACAGATACGCAGTATTTT
j_gene: TRBJ2-3
v_gene: TRBV5-1
abundance: few
d_gene: TRBD2

CDR3aa: CASSSRQGRSEQYF
CDR3nt: TGTGCCAGCAGCTCCCGACAAGGGCGAAGCGAGCAGTACTTC
j_gene: TRBJ2-7
v_gene: TRBV7-8
abundance: once
d_gene: NA

CDR3aa: CASSLWMGLAGGNEQFF
CDR3nt: TGTGCCAGCAGTTTATGGATGGGACTAGCGGGGGGGAATGAGCAGTTCTTC
j_gene: TRBJ2-1
v_gene: TRBV28
abundance: NA
d_gene: TRBD2

CDR3aa: CAWRGAGVIDEQFF
CDR3nt: TGTGCCTGGAGAGGAGCGGGGGTTATCGATGAGCAGTTCTTC
j_gene: TRBJ2-1
v_gene: TRBV30
abundance: NA
d_gene: TRBD2

CDR3aa: CASSLTGNSGNTIYF
CDR3nt: TGCGCCAGCAGCTTGACAGGAAACTCTGGAAACACCATATATTTT
j_gene: TRBJ1-3
v_gene: TRBV5-1
abundance: NA
d_gene: NA

CDR3aa: CASSQSAYEQYF
CDR3nt: TGTGCCAGCAGCCAGAGCGCCTACGAGCAGTACTTC
j_gene: TRBJ2-7
v_gene: TRBV6-5
abundance: few
d_gene: NA

CDR3aa: CASSVIPTSSGNTIYF
CDR3nt: TGTGCCAGCAGCGTAATCCCCACGAGCTCTGGAAACACCATATATTTT
j_gene: TRBJ1-3
v_gene: TRBV9
abundance: NA
d_gene: NA

CDR3aa: CASSPRGSNYGYTF
CDR3nt: TGTGCCAGTAGTCCGAGGGGGAGTAACTATGGCTACACCTTC
j_gene: TRBJ1-2
v_gene: TRBV19
abundance: NA
d_gene: NA

CDR3aa: CASSLTQDPGFQHF
CDR3nt: TGTGCCAGCAGTCTAACTCAAGACCCGGGGTTTCAGCATTTT
j_gene: TRBJ1-5
v_gene: TRBV28
abundance: few
d_gene: NA

CDR3aa: CASSNTGVNTEAFF
CDR3nt: TGTGCCAGTAGTAATACAGGGGTGAACACTGAAGCTTTCTTT
j_gene: TRBJ1-1
v_gene: TRBV19
abundance: NA
d_gene: TRBD1

CDR3aa: CASSFLVPETQYF
CDR3nt: TGTGCCAGCAGCTTCCTAGTCCCGGAGACCCAGTACTTC
j_gene: TRBJ2-5
v_gene: TRBV7-9
abundance: once
d_gene: NA

CDR3aa: CASSPGSRGVKTQYF
CDR3nt: TGTGCCAGCAGTCCCGGGTCAAGGGGGGTGAAGACCCAGTACTTC
j_gene: TRBJ2-5
v_gene: TRBV27
abundance: once
d_gene: NA

CDR3aa: CASSSPPGLAKNIQYF
CDR3nt: TGCGCCAGCAGCTCGCCACCGGGCCTAGCCAAAAACATTCAGTACTTC
j_gene: TRBJ2-4
v_gene: TRBV5-1
abundance: NA
d_gene: NA